What follows are 6 T cell receptor beta chains derived from one specimen sequenced in a study of T-cell reconstitution after alpha-beta-depleted transplantation in children. The authors prepared the TCRbeta library with unique molecular identifiers. MiXCR was run by TCRdb on the PCR reads, yielding one entry per CDR3 protein. In the table there are 530,000 or so distinct CDR3 sequences, 25% to 30% of which are singletons. Specimen: PBMCs, collected before TCRalphabeta/CD19-depleted stem cell transplant. These receptors all stem from a boy under three years old with Wiskott-Aldrich syndrome, due to receive a stem cell transplant.

This clonotype showed up just a few times. The chain couples TRBV12-3 or TRBV12-4 to TRBJ2-5; D is undetermined. V lost 2 bases to trimming and J lost 5 bases, with 9 bases between them. The CDR3 runs to 13 residues. In DNA, the CDR3 is TGTGCCAGCAGTTTACCCCCTGCCGAGACCCAGTACTTC. Encoded protein: CASSLPPAETQYF.

The chain joins TRBV5-1 to TRBJ2-1; perhaps TRBD2 as D (6 bases). Germline assignment: CDR1 SGHRS and CDR2 YFSETQ. The CDR3 is 12 residues long. V was trimmed by 10 bases and J by 4 bases, leaving 12 bases between them. The CDR3: CADSGTYNEQFF. DNA for the CDR3: TGCGCCGACTCCGGGACTTACAATGAGCAGTTCTTC.

The chain recombines TRBV5-6 with TRBJ2-7; D unresolved. Trimming removed 0 bases from V and 4 bases from J, with 11 bases in between. The CDR3 sequence is 14 residues long. Germline V gene sequence: CDR1 SGHDT, CDR2 YYEEEE. The CDR3 sequence: CASSLVDAGYEQYF. DNA for the CDR3: TGTGCCAGCAGCTTGGTGGACGCTGGGTACGAGCAGTACTTC.

The chain links TRBV7-2 to TRBJ1-5; D remains unclear. This CDR3 is built from 13 residues. V gave up 5 bases and J gave up 4 bases, with 9 bases separating them. Germline V CDR1 and CDR2: SGHTA, FQGNSA. CDR3 loop: CASSTGVNQPQHF. The CDR3, as DNA: TGTGCCAGCAGCACCGGGGTAAATCAGCCCCAGCATTTT.

A remark on this clonotype: One end of the junction fails to match germline, which may point to a read error. The chain combines TRBV28 with TRBJ2-6; TRBD1 matches 7 bases. Germline V gene data show CDR1 as MDHEN and CDR2 as SYDVKM. There are 15 residues in the CDR3. The CDR3 nucleotides read TGTGCCAGCAGGACAGGGAGCACTGGGGCCAACGGCCTGACTTTC. It yields the protein CASRTGSTGANGLTF.

This clonotype was seen many times. This sequence joins TRBV5-1 and TRBJ2-5; TRBD2 matches at 14 bases. Germline V gives CDR1 SGHRS, CDR2 YFSETQ. The length of the CDR3 is 16 residues. The junction had 0 bases not matched to a gene; V was cut back by 0 bases and J by 2 bases. The CDR3 here is CASSLGLAGGQETQYF. The CDR3 nucleotides are TGCGCCAGCAGCTTGGGACTAGCGGGAGGGCAAGAGACCCAGTACTTC.